This T cell receptor beta chain is drawn from a study of regulatory T cells in long-lasting Graves disease. This CDR3 is 15 amino acids long. CDR1 and CDR2 (germline): SNHLY, FYNNEI. V shed 2 bases and J 8 bases; nucleotides not matched to a gene: 6. The time point here: newly diagnosed GD, antithyroid drugs for less than 3 months. Extracted PBMC RNA gave rise to the TCR library. There are many counts of this clonotype. To make TCR beta libraries, researchers used iRepertoire HTBI primers and Arm-PCR of CDR3 regions. One entry per CDR3 protein results from TCRdb running MiXCR on the multiplex PCR reads. The table lists 420,000 or so distinct CDR3 sequences, 16% of them singletons. The same sample was also used in a study of T cells in Graves' hyperthyroidism and ophthalmopathy.

V gene TRBV2 combines with J gene TRBJ2-1; 10 nucleotides line up with TRBD1. The sample in question was peripheral blood mononuclear cells (PBMCs), obtained at new diagnosis, from a patient treated with antithyroid drugs. The receptor's source is a young woman with Graves disease. CDR3 loop: CASSELWDRGYEQFF. The CDR3 nucleotides read TGTGCCAGCAGTGAACTTTGGGACAGGGGCTATGAGCAGTTCTTC.